These T cell receptor beta chains were read from a single sample in a study. TCRdb recomputed calls from the 5' RACE reads with MiXCR, one row per CDR3 protein. The profile covers tens of thousands of distinct CDR3 sequences, with about 25% appearing a single time and 2.5% to 4% taken by the ten largest. The sequenced material came from tumor-infiltrating naive CD4+ T cells sorted from the breast tumor. The receptor set was obtained from a female donor with breast cancer. Both conserved end residues are part of each CDR3. A D gene is named only where the DNA matches it firmly.

J | V | D | length | CDR3
TRBJ2-1 | TRBV7-9 | NA | 12 | CASSFTPNPFIF
TRBJ2-7 | TRBV28 | NA | 13 | CASNLQDTYEQYF
TRBJ2-7 | TRBV5-1 | TRBD1 | 16 | CASSFGPGQGVDEQYF
TRBJ2-7 | TRBV6-6 | NA | 15 | CASSYSYPRTPEQYF
TRBJ1-3 | TRBV4-1 | TRBD1 | 15 | CASSPGQGAGNTIYF
TRBJ2-3 | TRBV20-1 | NA | 15 | CSASVRDTGTDTQYF
TRBJ2-7 | TRBV28 | TRBD2 | 15 | CASSPGTSGRYEQYF
TRBJ2-5 | TRBV4-1 | NA | 16 | CASSNYVGPSGETQYF
TRBJ2-3 | TRBV27 | NA | 15 | CASSATRNAPDTQYF
TRBJ2-7 | TRBV6-2/TRBV6-3 | TRBD1 | 15 | CASTRGRTGDYEQYF
TRBJ2-5 | TRBV29-1 | TRBD1 | 15 | CSVRFQDRGGETQYF
TRBJ1-1 | TRBV5-1 | NA | 14 | CASSSSGMNTEAFF
TRBJ1-4 | TRBV20-1 | NA | 15 | CSATGLRQGNEKLFF
TRBJ1-3 | TRBV7-2 | NA | 15 | CASSLYVGGENTIYF